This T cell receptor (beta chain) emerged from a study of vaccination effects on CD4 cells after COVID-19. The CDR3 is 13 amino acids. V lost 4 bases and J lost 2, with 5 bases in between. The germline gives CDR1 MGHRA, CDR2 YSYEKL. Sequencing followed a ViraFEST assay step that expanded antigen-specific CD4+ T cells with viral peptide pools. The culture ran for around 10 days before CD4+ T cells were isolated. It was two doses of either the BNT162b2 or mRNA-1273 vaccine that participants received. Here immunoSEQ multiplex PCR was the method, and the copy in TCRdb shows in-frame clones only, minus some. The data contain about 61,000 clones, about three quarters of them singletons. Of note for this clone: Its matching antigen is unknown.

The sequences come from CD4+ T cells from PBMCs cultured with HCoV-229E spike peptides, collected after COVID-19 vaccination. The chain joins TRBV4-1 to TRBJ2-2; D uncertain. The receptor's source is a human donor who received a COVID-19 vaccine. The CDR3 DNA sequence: TGCGCCAGCAGCCGGCCAAACACCGGGGAGCTGTTTTTT. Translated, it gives CASSRPNTGELFF.